This T cell receptor (beta chain) was recovered during a study of control samples from healthy donors and cancer patients. Libraries were prepared by immunoSEQ multiplex PCR; TCRdb keeps only in-frame clonotypes and omits some of them. The table lists tens of thousands of clones, about 86% of them singletons. Germline CDR1 and CDR2: LNHDA and SQIVND (reference sequence). V lost 8 bases and J 3 bases, leaving 17 bases between the germline ends. The CDR3 covers 15 residues. The sample was blood. The chain recombines TRBV19 with TRBJ1-5; TRBD1 is a possible D gene (5 bases). This TCR derives from a woman in her 50s in good health. CDR3 sequence reads: CASGAGTYLNQPQHF. The CDR3 nucleotides are TGTGCCAGTGGGGCAGGGACTTACCTCAATCAGCCCCAGCATTTT.